Following are 20 T cell receptor beta chains from one sample sequenced in a study of blood T cell repertoires in COVID-19 (dated by TCRdb to between 2020 and 2021). The receptor library was made with the immunoSEQ multiplex PCR assay. TCRdb stores this immuneACCESS table with in-frame sequences only. Part of the clones is absent; in the studies checked, under half of the shortfall reflects unresolved V genes, and no reason is known for the rest. This sample is represented by 95,000 to 120,000 clones; more than 75% of them were singletons. The ten largest clones represent 3.4% of the sample. Sequenced input: peripheral blood. These receptors were collected from a man between 35 and 55 years old with acute or convalescent COVID-19.

The chain carries TRBV3-1 (or the pseudogene TRBV3-2) and TRBJ2-4, with TRBD2 identical over 15 bases. CDR3 length equals 17 residues. CDR1 and CDR2 from the germline V gene are LGHDT and YNNKEL (reference sequence). The ends lost 4 bases at V and 5 bases at J; junction bases unmatched: 6. The CDR3 loop reads CASSLGLAGGQENIQYF. The DNA for the CDR3 is TGTGCCAGCAGCCTCGGACTAGCGGGGGGGCAGGAAAACATTCAGTACTTC.

The V gene is TRBV4-1, the J gene TRBJ1-1; 8 nucleotides line up with TRBD1. This CDR3 spans 14 amino acids. The V segment lost 4 bases and the J segment 6 bases; nucleotides outside the gene matches: 7. Germline V gives CDR1 MGHRA, CDR2 YSYEKL. The CDR3: CASSRNPQGAEAFF. DNA of the CDR3: TGCGCCAGCAGCCGCAATCCACAGGGGGCTGAAGCTTTCTTT.

Only one count was recorded for this clone. The V call is TRBV5-6, the J call TRBJ1-1; maybe TRBD1 (5 bases). This CDR3 is built from 16 residues. V was cut by 0 bases and J by 2 bases, with 14 bases left in between. Germline V gene sequence: CDR1 SGHDT, CDR2 YYEEEE. CDR3 nucleotides: TGTGCCAGCAGCTTGGATGTTAGGACAACTAACACTGAAGCTTTCTTT. Its protein is CASSLDVRTTNTEAFF.

V and J are TRBV7-9 and TRBJ1-6; unclear D gene. Trimming took off 1 base at V and 0 bases at J, with 4 bases between the two ends. The germline CDR1 and CDR2 sequences are SEHNR and FQNEAQ (reference sequence). The CDR3 contains 15 residues. As DNA, the CDR3 is TGTGCCAGCAGCTTAGACAACTCCTATAATTCACCCCTCCACTTT. Its protein is CASSLDNSYNSPLHF.

Only a few counts were recorded for this clone. This sequence joins TRBV3-1 (or the pseudogene TRBV3-2) and TRBJ1-2; D may be TRBD1 (6 bases). Germline CDR1 LGHDT, CDR2 YNNKEL (reference sequence). Trimming shortened V by 4 bases and J by 1 base, and 13 bases separated the two germline ends. The CDR3 contains 15 residues. In nucleotides, the CDR3 is TGTGCCAGCAGCCCACCCGACAGGAGTAACTATGGCTACACCTTC. This translates into CASSPPDRSNYGYTF.

A single count supports this clone. This chain uses TRBV5-4 with TRBJ1-2; D is possibly TRBD1 (6 bases). CDR1 and CDR2 (germline): SGHNT, YYREEE (reference sequence). Trimming removed 1 base at V and 3 bases at J, with 13 bases between. This CDR3 is built from 15 residues. The CDR3 DNA follows: TGTGCCAGCAGCTTGAGAGGGGACACCTACTATGGCTACACCTTC. This sequence encodes CASSLRGDTYYGYTF.

This chain uses TRBV18 with TRBJ2-1; D might be TRBD2 (5 bases). This CDR3 has 16 amino acids. Trimming cost V 2 bases and J 8 bases, with 19 bases left between them. Germline V gene lookup returns CDR1 KGHSH and CDR2 LQKENI. The CDR3: CASSPRRASPLDEQFF. CDR3 DNA sequence: TGTGCCAGCTCACCAAGGCGGGCCTCACCTCTCGATGAGCAGTTCTTC.

The gene calls are TRBV5-4 and TRBJ2-3; no definite D call. This CDR3 is built from 16 residues. Germline V CDR1 and CDR2: SGHNT, YYREEE (reference sequence). Trimming left V 4 bases short and J 0 bases short, with 15 bases between. The CDR3 here is CASSDGVLRSTDTQYF. CDR3 bases: TGTGCCAGCAGCGACGGCGTTTTGCGGAGCACAGATACGCAGTATTTT.

In this sample, this clone turned up a few times. The same CDR3 can be traced to other DNA sequences in this sample. This rearrangement joins TRBV7-9 to TRBJ2-7; D not resolved. V lost 1 base, J lost 3 bases, and 7 bases lay in between. This CDR3 comprises 13 residues. Germline CDR1 SEHNR, CDR2 FQNEAQ (reference sequence). CDR3 region: CASSLGQIYEQYF. DNA for the CDR3: TGTGCCAGCAGCTTAGGGCAGATCTACGAGCAGTACTTC.

V and J are TRBV5-1 and TRBJ2-3; D might be TRBD1 (6 bases). Trimming stripped 3 bases from V and 8 bases from J, with 22 bases between. Germline lookup yields CDR1 SGHRS and CDR2 YFSETQ. This CDR3 comprises 16 residues. CDR3 in amino acids: CASSSSDTGIRGTQYF. CDR3 in DNA: TGCGCCAGCAGCTCATCTGATACAGGGATTAGGGGTACGCAGTATTTT.

This clone has just a few counts. This chain connects TRBV7-9 to TRBJ2-7; no reliable D call. CDR1 SEHNR and CDR2 FQNEAQ come from the germline V gene (reference sequence). Between the trimmed V and J ends, which lost 1 base and 4 bases, there was a span of 11 bases. This CDR3 has 14 amino acids. This chain's CDR3 is CASSLGSVDYEQYF. The CDR3 coding sequence is TGTGCCAGCAGCTTAGGCTCGGTAGATTACGAGCAGTACTTC. The full variable domain, with the rest looked up from reference TRBV7-9 and TRBJ2-7, is DTGVSQNPRHKITKRGQNVTFRCDPISEHNRLYWYRQTLGQGPEFLTYFQNEAQLEKSRLLSDRFSAERPKGSFSTLEIQRTEQGDSAMYLCASSLGSVDYEQYFGPGTRLTVT.

The chain employs TRBV10-1 and TRBJ2-7; TRBD1 is a possible D gene (6 bases). V was trimmed by 4 bases and J by 3 bases, leaving 16 bases between them. Germline loops: CDR1 WNHNN, CDR2 SYGVQD (reference sequence). The CDR3 consists of 15 residues. CDR3 loop: CASSGRGAGVYEQYF. CDR3 in DNA: TGCGCCAGCAGTGGGAGAGGTGCAGGGGTCTACGAGCAGTACTTC.

This clone was counted only a few times. CDR3: CASSLATQSYEQYF. The CDR3 coding sequence is TGTGCCAGCAGCTTAGCGACACAGTCCTACGAGCAGTACTTC. The chain recombines TRBV7-2 with TRBJ2-7; D gene uncertain. The CDR3 contains 14 residues. With 0 bases removed from V and 1 base from J, the gap between germline ends came to 7 bases. The V gene's germline CDR1 is SGHTA and CDR2 FQGNSA.

V gene TRBV2 combines with J gene TRBJ1-1; possibly TRBD1 for D (6 bases). CDR1 is SNHLY and CDR2 is FYNNEI in the germline V gene. Trimming cost V 4 bases and J 6 bases, with 9 bases left between them. The CDR3 is 12 amino acids. This CDR3 reads CASSVDSPEAFF. Written as DNA, the CDR3 is TGTGCCAGCAGTGTGGACAGTCCTGAAGCTTTCTTT.

The chain is built from TRBV14 and TRBJ2-3; TRBD2 agrees at 7 bases. With 0 bases clipped from V and 0 bases from J, the junction kept 3 bases outside the gene matches. Germline CDR1 reads SGHDN; CDR2 reads FVKESK. This CDR3 is built from 16 residues. CDR3 nucleotides: TGTGCCAGCAGCCAAGATCTAGCGGCTAGCACAGATACGCAGTATTTT. This translates into CASSQDLAASTDTQYF. Looking up the rest from reference TRBV14 and TRBJ2-3 gives the full variable domain: EAGVTQFPSHSVIEKGQTVTLRCDPISGHDNLYWYRRVMGKEIKFLLHFVKESKQDESGMPNNRFLAERTGGTYSTLKVQPAELEDSGVYFCASSQDLAASTDTQYFGPGTRLTVL.

J is TRBJ2-3 and V is TRBV2; 7 positions match TRBD1. With V trimmed by 6 bases and J by 4 bases, 1 base remained unmatched. CDR1 and CDR2 from the germline V gene are SNHLY and FYNNEI. This CDR3 contains 12 residues. In DNA form, the CDR3 reads TGTGCCAGCAGCCAGGGGGCAGATACGCAGTATTTT. It yields the protein CASSQGADTQYF.

This chain joins TRBV18 and TRBJ2-7, with TRBD2 matching 7 bases. The J segment lost 8 bases and the V segment lost 3 bases, leaving 10 bases of the junction unmatched. This CDR3 comprises 14 residues. Germline assignment: CDR1 KGHSH and CDR2 LQKENI. The CDR3 is CASSPGPGTTKQYF. The CDR3 DNA reads TGTGCCAGCTCACCGGGTCCCGGGACTACCAAGCAGTACTTC.

The V call is TRBV24-1, the J call TRBJ1-5, with D possibly TRBD1 on 6 matching bases. The V end was cut by 3 bases, the J end by 7 bases, with 15 bases between. The CDR3 has 15 amino acids. Germline loops: CDR1 KGHDR, CDR2 SFDVKD. The CDR3 nucleotides read TGTGCCACCAGTGATCGGGGGGCAGGAGAACAGCCCCAGCATTTT. Translated, it gives CATSDRGAGEQPQHF.

The chain uses TRBV3-1 (or the pseudogene TRBV3-2) and TRBJ2-3; 8 bases line up with TRBD2. The CDR3 runs 16 residues. Losses at the gene ends were 1 base for V and 0 bases for J; bases not matched to a gene: 3. Germline values: CDR1 LGHDT, CDR2 YNNKEL (reference sequence). The CDR3 region has the DNA TGTGCCAGCAGCCAAGTGCGGGGGGTAAGCACAGATACGCAGTATTTT. Protein sequence: CASSQVRGVSTDTQYF.

The CDR3 reads CASSSTADEYEQYF. The CDR3 DNA is TGTGCCAGCAGCTCAACAGCGGATGAGTACGAGCAGTACTTC. This chain connects TRBV7-2 to TRBJ2-7, with TRBD2 as a possible D gene (5 bases). Germline V lookup: CDR1 SGHTA, CDR2 FQGNSA. Trimming cost V 4 bases and J 4 bases, with 14 bases left between them. The CDR3 loop spans 14 amino acids.